What follows is one T cell receptor beta chain and its context. Its antigen is still unknown. One end of the junction is discordant with germline, which a read error may explain. This entry is derived from a study of Graves' ophthalmopathy and Graves' hyperthyroidism. The wider study: Where ophthalmopathy was absent within 18 months of follow-up, hyperthyroidism was stable. Study outcomes and limitations: Ophthalmopathy progression cases were predicted by the model with approximately 70% sensitivity and 72.22% specificity. Distinction of ophthalmopathy from stable hyperthyroidism by a 13-signature model reached 87.88% sensitivity and more than 65% specificity.

The TCR beta CDR3 regions underwent amplification from RNA transcripts. RT-PCR was first run with HTBI primers, then multiplex PCR in a second round. TCRdb reprocessed the multiplex PCR reads with MiXCR, giving one entry per CDR3 protein. Among over a million distinct CDR3 sequences listed, around a third were seen once. Germline V gives CDR1 MGHDK, CDR2 SYGVNS. The CDR3 runs 14 residues. Other autoimmune disease, uncontrolled infection, pregnancy and lactation led to exclusion. This clonotype originated in an adult man with Graves' hyperthyroidism. The chain combines TRBV25-1 with TRBJ2-5; 9 nucleotides agree with TRBD1. The sequenced sample was peripheral blood or thyroid tissue (not recorded which). The CDR3 reads CTSRVGTGLETQYF. CDR3 sequence (DNA): TGTACCAGCAGAGTCGGGACAGGGCTAGAGACCCAGTACTTC. Drawing the rest from reference TRBV25-1 and TRBJ2-5, the complete variable domain is EADIYQTPRYLVIGTGKKITLECSQTMGHDKMYWYQQDPGMELHLIHYSYGVNSTEKGDLSSESTVSRIRTEHFPLTLESARPSHTSQYLCTSRVGTGLETQYFGPGTRLLVL.